Listed below are T cell receptor beta chains from one sample, sequenced in a study of beta chain features in type 1 diabetes. Sequencing used immunoSEQ multiplex PCR; TCRdb keeps in-frame clones, though not all of them. Of about 150,000 clones in the sample, approximately 9.2% were seen once. The sequencing sample was made of central memory CD4+ T cells from blood. These receptors came from a man aged 18 to 29 in good health. Both conserved end residues are part of each CDR3. Fields, in order: CDR3 length, V gene, J gene, clone size, D gene, CDR3 protein, CDR3 DNA. A D gene is named only where the DNA matches it firmly. Clone size, where shown, is once, few, many, or a class for clones that have expanded.

cdr3_length: 16
v_call: TRBV7-2
j_call: TRBJ2-2
clone_size: .
d_call: TRBD1
cdr3_aa: CASSLVGQGRTGELFF
cdr3_nt: TGTGCCAGCAGCTTGGTCGGACAGGGGCGCACCGGGGAGCTGTTTTTT

cdr3_length: 15
v_call: TRBV10-3
j_call: TRBJ2-5
clone_size: few
d_call: TRBD1
cdr3_aa: CASSDGQGEVKTQYF
cdr3_nt: TGTGCCAGCAGTGACGGACAGGGAGAGGTGAAGACCCAGTACTTC

cdr3_length: 15
v_call: TRBV5-1
j_call: TRBJ2-3
clone_size: few
d_call: TRBD1
cdr3_aa: CASSAGQADTDTQYF
cdr3_nt: TGCGCCAGCAGCGCGGGACAGGCAGACACAGATACGCAGTATTTT

cdr3_length: 13
v_call: TRBV4-3
j_call: TRBJ1-2
clone_size: .
d_call: .
cdr3_aa: CASSSDRFYGYTF
cdr3_nt: TGCGCCAGCAGCTCAGACAGGTTCTATGGCTACACCTTC

cdr3_length: 13
v_call: TRBV19
j_call: TRBJ1-1
clone_size: .
d_call: .
cdr3_aa: CASSKNRVDEAFF
cdr3_nt: TGTGCCAGTAGTAAGAACAGGGTAGATGAAGCTTTCTTT

cdr3_length: 14
v_call: TRBV6-1
j_call: TRBJ2-7
clone_size: few
d_call: TRBD2
cdr3_aa: CASSRTSGGYEQYF
cdr3_nt: TGTGCCAGCAGTAGGACTAGCGGGGGCTACGAGCAGTACTTC

cdr3_length: 12
v_call: TRBV28
j_call: TRBJ1-2
clone_size: .
d_call: .
cdr3_aa: CASRPDSYGYTF
cdr3_nt: TGTGCCAGCAGACCCGACAGCTATGGCTACACCTTC

cdr3_length: 11
v_call: TRBV28
j_call: TRBJ1-2
clone_size: few
d_call: TRBD1
cdr3_aa: CASWTGEGYTF
cdr3_nt: TGTGCCAGTTGGACAGGGGAAGGCTACACCTTC

cdr3_length: 16
v_call: TRBV5-1
j_call: TRBJ2-5
clone_size: .
d_call: TRBD2
cdr3_aa: CASSSLAGLAGKNQYF
cdr3_nt: TGCGCCAGCAGTTCCCTCGCTGGGCTAGCGGGGAAGAACCAGTACTTC

cdr3_length: 15
v_call: TRBV7-8
j_call: TRBJ1-5
clone_size: .
d_call: TRBD1
cdr3_aa: CASSPGQGWDQPQHF
cdr3_nt: TGTGCCAGCAGCCCGGGACAGGGTTGGGATCAGCCCCAGCATTTT

cdr3_length: 14
v_call: TRBV7-2
j_call: TRBJ1-4
clone_size: .
d_call: TRBD1
cdr3_aa: CASKPGQGAEKLFF
cdr3_nt: TGTGCCTCGAAACCGGGACAGGGGGCGGAAAAACTGTTTTTT

cdr3_length: 13
v_call: TRBV5-1
j_call: TRBJ2-7
clone_size: once
d_call: TRBD1
cdr3_aa: CASRDRVGYEQYF
cdr3_nt: TGCGCCAGCAGGGACAGGGTAGGGTACGAGCAGTACTTC

cdr3_length: 17
v_call: TRBV11-2
j_call: TRBJ2-1
clone_size: .
d_call: .
cdr3_aa: CASSLALRQSSYNEQFF
cdr3_nt: TGTGCCAGCAGCTTAGCATTGAGACAGTCTTCCTACAATGAGCAGTTCTTC

cdr3_length: 14
v_call: TRBV30
j_call: TRBJ2-7
clone_size: .
d_call: .
cdr3_aa: CAWSVGSLHYEQYF
cdr3_nt: TGTGCCTGGAGTGTAGGTTCCCTTCACTACGAGCAGTACTTC

cdr3_length: 16
v_call: TRBV5-4
j_call: TRBJ2-3
clone_size: few
d_call: TRBD1
cdr3_aa: CASSDGVGQGRGTQYF
cdr3_nt: TGTGCCAGCAGCGATGGCGTCGGACAGGGTCGGGGTACGCAGTATTTT

cdr3_length: 15
v_call: TRBV5-4
j_call: TRBJ2-2
clone_size: .
d_call: .
cdr3_aa: CASSSDIGDTGELFF
cdr3_nt: TGTGCCAGCAGCTCGGACATTGGGGACACCGGGGAGCTGTTTTTT

cdr3_length: 14
v_call: TRBV7-7
j_call: TRBJ2-1
clone_size: few
d_call: TRBD1
cdr3_aa: CASSPGTDYNEQFF
cdr3_nt: TGTGCCAGCAGCCCAGGGACAGACTACAATGAGCAGTTCTTC

cdr3_length: 13
v_call: TRBV2
j_call: TRBJ1-4
clone_size: .
d_call: .
cdr3_aa: CASSAQINEKLFF
cdr3_nt: TGTGCCAGCAGTGCTCAGATTAATGAAAAACTGTTTTTT

cdr3_length: 13
v_call: TRBV28
j_call: TRBJ2-7
clone_size: .
d_call: .
cdr3_aa: CASSLLDKEVQYF
cdr3_nt: TGTGCCAGCAGTTTATTAGATAAGGAGGTGCAGTACTTC

cdr3_length: 14
v_call: TRBV5-1
j_call: TRBJ2-2
clone_size: .
d_call: .
cdr3_aa: CASSFQQATGELFF
cdr3_nt: TGCGCCAGCAGCTTTCAACAGGCCACCGGGGAGCTGTTTTTT

cdr3_length: 14
v_call: TRBV7-9
j_call: TRBJ1-6
clone_size: .
d_call: .
cdr3_aa: CASSSQGIDSPLHF
cdr3_nt: TGTGCCAGCAGCTCGCAGGGTATAGATTCACCCCTCCACTTT

cdr3_length: 14
v_call: TRBV4-2
j_call: TRBJ2-1
clone_size: few
d_call: .
cdr3_aa: CASTDGGTYNEQFF
cdr3_nt: TGTGCCAGCACTGACGGGGGGACATACAATGAGCAGTTCTTC